One sample yielded the 14 T cell receptor beta chains listed below, sequenced in a study of T cell responses to AZD1222 COVID-19 vaccine. The method was immunoSEQ multiplex PCR; TCRdb's version includes in-frame clones alone and lacks a portion of them. The table records 150,000 to 200,000 clones, under 95% of them present only once. This material consisted of peripheral blood, taken on day 0 of AZD1222 vaccination. The receptors were gathered from an adult in good health.

The V and J genes are TRBV5-4 and TRBJ2-5; 8 nucleotides agree with TRBD1. After removal of 0 bases from V and 4 bases from J, the junction contained 5 bases not matched to a gene. The CDR3 is 15 amino acids. The germline V gene encodes CDR1 SGHNT and CDR2 YYREEE (reference sequence). The CDR3 region is CASSLGQGLGETQYF. DNA of the CDR3: TGTGCCAGCAGCTTGGGACAGGGGTTAGGAGAGACCCAGTACTTC.

The rearrangement joins TRBV11-3 to TRBJ1-3, with D uncertain. Looked up from germline, CDR1 is SGHNT and CDR2 is YENEEA. The V end was cut by 4 bases, the J end by 1 base, with 5 bases between. The CDR3 runs to 13 residues. Written as DNA, the CDR3 is TGTGCCAGCAGCTCTCTTTCTGGAAACACCATATATTTT. Translation gives CASSSLSGNTIYF.

The V and J genes are TRBV6-1 and TRBJ2-1; D is uncertain. Trimming removed 2 bases at V and 10 bases at J, with 12 bases between. CDR3 length: 13 amino acids. Germline CDR1 and CDR2: MNHNS and SASEGT. CDR3: CASSELSRGEQFF. The CDR3 DNA is TGTGCCAGCAGTGAACTGAGTAGAGGAGAGCAGTTCTTC.

This chain uses TRBV4-2 with TRBJ2-7; D possibly corresponds to TRBD1 (5 bases). The CDR3 totals 13 residues. V shed 0 bases and J shed 4 bases, with 7 bases lying between them. From germline, CDR1 is LGHNA and CDR2 YNFKEQ. CDR3 sequence (DNA): TGTGCCAGCAGCCAAGATAGGGGTTACGAGCAGTACTTC. This encodes CASSQDRGYEQYF.

This chain links TRBV6-5 with TRBJ1-1; weak D call: TRBD1 (5 bases). The CDR3 extends over 13 amino acids. Germline values: CDR1 MNHEY, CDR2 SVGAGI. Trimming shortened V by 6 bases and J by 1 base, and 9 bases separated the two germline ends. The CDR3 nucleotides are TGTGCCAGCAGGACAGACGGGAACACTGAAGCTTTCTTT. Amino acids: CASRTDGNTEAFF.

The CDR3 sequence: CASSVRAGANVLTF. The CDR3 bases are TGTGCCAGCAGTGTCAGGGCGGGGGCCAACGTCCTGACTTTC. The chain has TRBV2 and TRBJ2-6; weak D call: TRBD1 (5 bases). Germline V CDR1 and CDR2: SNHLY, FYNNEI. CDR3 length: 14 amino acids. V was cut by 4 bases and J by 4 bases, with 8 bases left in between.

This chain connects TRBV14 to TRBJ1-1, with no clear D. V lost 0 bases to trimming and J lost 2 bases, with 16 bases between them. This CDR3 has 17 amino acids. Germline V CDR1 and CDR2: SGHDN, FVKESK. This CDR3 reads CASSQESWTDHNTEAFF. For the CDR3, the DNA is TGTGCCAGCAGCCAAGAAAGTTGGACGGACCATAACACTGAAGCTTTCTTT.

This sequence joins TRBV7-2 and TRBJ2-5; tentative D call: TRBD1 (6 bases). Deletions cut 5 bases from V and 0 bases from J, with 10 bases between. CDR1 is SGHTA, CDR2 FQGNSA, per germline. CDR3 length: 14 amino acids. CDR3 loop: CASSQDRYQETQYF. CDR3 nucleotides: TGTGCCAGCAGCCAGGACAGATACCAAGAGACCCAGTACTTC.

The J gene is TRBJ2-1, the V gene TRBV5-1; D perhaps matches TRBD2 (5 bases). The V gene lost 4 bases and the J gene lost 5 bases, with 13 bases spanning the gap. The CDR3 spans 14 residues. In germline, CDR1 is SGHRS, CDR2 YFSETQ. In DNA form, the CDR3 reads TGCGCCAGCAGCCTGCGGGCCATCGACAATGAGCAGTTCTTC. Protein: CASSLRAIDNEQFF.

This chain uses TRBV9 with TRBJ2-2; D may be TRBD2 (6 bases). This CDR3 has 15 residues. Germline V gene sequence: CDR1 SGDLS, CDR2 YYNGEE. The V end lost 0 bases, the J end lost 5 bases, and 11 bases lay between the germline ends. CDR3: CASSVETRSTGELFF. CDR3 in DNA: TGTGCCAGCAGCGTAGAGACTAGGAGTACCGGGGAGCTGTTTTTT.

This clone was seen once. The chain links TRBV20-1 to TRBJ1-1; no clear D gene. This CDR3 spans 11 amino acids. Germline CDR1 DFQATT, CDR2 SNEGSKA (reference sequence). Trimming cost V 4 bases and J 2 bases, with 5 bases left between them. The CDR3 loop reads CSAKGNTEAFF. The CDR3 coding sequence is TGCAGTGCTAAGGGAAACACTGAAGCTTTCTTT.

The chain has TRBV19 and TRBJ1-5; 11 bases fit TRBD1. Germline lookup yields CDR1 LNHDA and CDR2 SQIVND (reference sequence). This CDR3 region has 16 residues. The J segment lost 0 bases and the V segment lost 9 bases, leaving 7 bases of the junction unmatched. CDR3 coding DNA: TGTGCCAGCTTGGACAGGGGGCGGAATAGCAATCAGCCCCAGCATTTT. Translating gives CASLDRGRNSNQPQHF.

The chain uses TRBV6-2 or TRBV6-3 and TRBJ2-3, with TRBD2 identical over 8 bases. Germline assignment: CDR1 MNHEY and CDR2 SVGEGT. The CDR3 contains 16 residues. Trimming removed 1 base from V and 4 bases from J; junction bases left unmatched: 7. The CDR3 protein is CASSYWVAGPPDTQYF. As DNA, the CDR3 is TGTGCCAGCAGTTACTGGGTAGCGGGACCCCCAGATACGCAGTATTTT.

The chain recombines TRBV28 with TRBJ1-2; tentatively, D is TRBD1 (6 bases). The CDR3 is 15 amino acids. The V gene's germline CDR1 is MDHEN and CDR2 SYDVKM. Trimming cost V 2 bases and J 2 bases, with 12 bases left between them. The CDR3 region is CASSLIAGANYGYTF. The DNA for the CDR3 is TGTGCCAGCAGTTTAATTGCAGGGGCAAACTATGGCTACACCTTC.